This T cell receptor (beta chain) is drawn from a study of control samples from healthy donors and cancer patients. Only one count was recorded for this clone. Here immunoSEQ multiplex PCR was the method, and the copy in TCRdb shows in-frame clones only, minus some. The table includes about 70,000 clones, more than 75% detected once. CDR1 is SGHRS, CDR2 YFSETQ, per germline. Trimming cost V 0 bases and J 6 bases, with 18 bases left between them. The CDR3 totals 16 residues. The sequenced sample was PBMCs. The chain employs TRBV5-1 and TRBJ1-2; D is uncertain. The TCR originated in a woman aged 45-65 years with head and neck cancer. The CDR3 nucleotides read TGCGCCAGCAGCTTGGACCCTACCCGGGCAGGTAATGGCTACACCTTC. This translates into CASSLDPTRAGNGYTF.